The clone carrying this T cell receptor beta chain counts as medium-sized (0.01 to 0.1%). This specimen comes from a study of shared clonotypes between healthy human individuals. TCRdb's copy holds only in-frame clones and misses some; the assay was immunoSEQ multiplex PCR. The sample carries 550,000 to 700,000 clones, less than 80% recorded once. Within Nashville, Tennessee resided all donors, each a Caucasian adult. The CDR3 covers 12 residues. Germline V gives CDR1 SEHNR, CDR2 FQNEAQ (reference sequence). V gave up 5 bases and J gave up 7 bases; unmatched junction bases: 4. This sequence originates from a woman in her thirties in good health. Sequencing was done on a sample of memory CD4+ T cells sorted from blood. Subset denoted: CD45RA-negative fraction. J is TRBJ1-1 and V is TRBV7-9, with TRBD1 identical over 7 bases. In nucleotides, the CDR3 is TGTGCCAGCAGCATACAGGGGATTGAAGCTTTCTTT. This encodes CASSIQGIEAFF.